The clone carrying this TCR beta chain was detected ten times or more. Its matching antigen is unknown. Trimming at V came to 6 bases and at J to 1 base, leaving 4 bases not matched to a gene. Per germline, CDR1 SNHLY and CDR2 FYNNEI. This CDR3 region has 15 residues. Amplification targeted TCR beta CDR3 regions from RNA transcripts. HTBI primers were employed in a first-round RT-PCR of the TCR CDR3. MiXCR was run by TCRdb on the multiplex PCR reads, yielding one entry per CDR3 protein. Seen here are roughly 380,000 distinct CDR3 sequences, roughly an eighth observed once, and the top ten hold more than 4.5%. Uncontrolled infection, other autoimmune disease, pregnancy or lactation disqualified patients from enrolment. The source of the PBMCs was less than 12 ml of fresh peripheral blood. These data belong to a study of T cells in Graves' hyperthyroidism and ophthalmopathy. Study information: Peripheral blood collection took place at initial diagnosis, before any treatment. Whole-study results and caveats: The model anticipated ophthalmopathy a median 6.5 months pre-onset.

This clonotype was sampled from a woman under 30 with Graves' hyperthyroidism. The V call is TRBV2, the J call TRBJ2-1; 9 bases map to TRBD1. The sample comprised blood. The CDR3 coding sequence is TGTGCCAGCAGCGCGGACAGGGGTTCCTACAATGAGCAGTTCTTC. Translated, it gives CASSADRGSYNEQFF.